This T cell receptor beta chain is from a study of shared clonotypes between healthy human individuals. Investigators divided CD4+ cells into CD45RA+ naive and CD45RA-negative memory subsets. From germline, CDR1 is MDHEN and CDR2 SYDVKM. The CDR3 is 16 residues long. V lost 4 bases to trimming and J lost 6 bases; unmatched junction nucleotides: 10. Findings and caveats of the study: Sampling used blood alone; tissue repertoires probably differ. Few donors restricted represented genetic and exposure-history diversity. An effect of sequencing depth on clonotype sharing among donors was expected.

Method: immunoSEQ multiplex PCR; TCRdb's copy keeps in-frame clones and lacks some. The sample has roughly 650,000 clones, roughly 97% seen once. In the case of this clone: Its antigen remains unknown.

Sequenced input: naive CD4+ T cells sorted from blood. Subset specified: CD45RA+ positively selected. This clonotype originated in a woman aged 25 to 39 in good health. The chain has TRBV28 and TRBJ1-4; 8 positions agree with TRBD1. This CDR3 reads CASSYDWDRRDEKLFF. For the CDR3, the DNA is TGTGCCAGCAGTTACGACTGGGACAGGAGGGATGAAAAACTGTTTTTT.